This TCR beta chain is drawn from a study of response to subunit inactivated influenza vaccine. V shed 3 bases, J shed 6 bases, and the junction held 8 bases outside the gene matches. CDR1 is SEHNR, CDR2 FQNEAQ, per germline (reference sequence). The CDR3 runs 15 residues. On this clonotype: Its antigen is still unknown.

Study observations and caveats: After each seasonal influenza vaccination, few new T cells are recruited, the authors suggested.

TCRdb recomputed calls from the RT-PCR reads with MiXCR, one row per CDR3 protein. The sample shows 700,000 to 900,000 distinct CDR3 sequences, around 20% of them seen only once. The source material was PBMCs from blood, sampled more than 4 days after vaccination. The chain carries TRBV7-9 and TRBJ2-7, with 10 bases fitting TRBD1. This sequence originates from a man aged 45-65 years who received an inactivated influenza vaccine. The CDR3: CASSFHRDRGSEQYF. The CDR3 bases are TGTGCCAGCAGCTTCCATCGGGACAGGGGAAGCGAGCAGTACTTC.